What follows are 27 T cell receptor beta chains derived from one specimen sequenced in a study of blood T cell repertoires in COVID-19. The protocol was immunoSEQ multiplex PCR, while the TCRdb copy is restricted to in-frame clones and leaves out a portion. In the table there are about 58,000 clones, about 91% of which are singletons. Specimen: peripheral blood. The receptor set was obtained from a woman aged 55-75 years with active COVID-19.

The V and J genes are TRBV3-1 (or the pseudogene TRBV3-2) and TRBJ2-5; 12 nucleotides align to TRBD2. The ends lost 2 bases at V and 5 bases at J; junction bases unmatched: 6. This CDR3 comprises 16 residues. The V gene's germline CDR1 is LGHDT and CDR2 YNNKEL (reference sequence). CDR3 sequence: CASSQSTSGGWETQYF. The DNA for the CDR3 is TGTGCCAGCAGCCAATCAACTAGCGGGGGGTGGGAGACCCAGTACTTC.

The chain is built from TRBV27 and TRBJ1-5; 11 positions match TRBD1. V dropped 6 bases and J dropped 0; count of bases not matched to a gene: 10. The CDR3 has 18 amino acids. CDR1 is MNHEY, CDR2 SMNVEV, per germline (reference sequence). This CDR3 reads CASSPMGQGVFSNQPQHF. The CDR3 region has the DNA TGTGCCAGCAGCCCCATGGGACAGGGGGTTTTTAGCAATCAGCCCCAGCATTTT.

This clone was found once. This chain uses TRBV5-1 with TRBJ2-5; 8 nucleotides align to TRBD2. Germline V gene data show CDR1 as SGHRS and CDR2 as YFSETQ. The CDR3 consists of 16 residues. J gave up 5 bases and V 0 bases, and 9 bases lay outside the gene matches. The CDR3 protein is CASSLEVGQRGETQYF. The CDR3 DNA sequence: TGCGCCAGCAGCTTGGAAGTGGGGCAGCGGGGGGAGACCCAGTACTTC.

The sample holds one count of this clone. The chain joins TRBV6-2 or TRBV6-3 to TRBJ1-5, with 7 bases matching TRBD1. Per the germline V gene, CDR1 is MNHEY and CDR2 is SVGEGT. CDR3 length equals 15 residues. The V and J ends lost 2 bases and 6 bases, in that order; junction bases with no gene match: 7. The CDR3 DNA reads TGTGCCAGCAGTTACGCAGGGACAGTGGGTCAGCCCCAGCATTTT. Its protein is CASSYAGTVGQPQHF.

The V gene is TRBV29-1, the J gene TRBJ2-1; 7 bases agree with TRBD1. Per germline, CDR1 SQVTM and CDR2 ANQGSEA. There are 11 residues in the CDR3. V trimming: 8 bases; J trimming: 7 bases; junction bases outside the gene matches: 5. DNA of the CDR3: TGCAGCACCCGGACAGGTAATGAGCAGTTCTTC. It yields the protein CSTRTGNEQFF.

CDR3 nucleotides: TGTGCCAGCAGCCAAGTGGACAGAACCTACTATGGCTACACCTTC. Translation: CASSQVDRTYYGYTF. The chain couples TRBV14 to TRBJ1-2; D might be TRBD1 (6 bases). The V end lost 1 base, the J end lost 3 bases, and 12 bases lay between the germline ends. The germline gives CDR1 SGHDN, CDR2 FVKESK. The CDR3 is 15 amino acids.

V gene TRBV6-4 combines with J gene TRBJ1-1; D gene unclear. V was cut by 9 bases and J by 1 base, with 12 bases left in between. The CDR3 spans 13 residues. The germline V gene has CDR1 MRHNA and CDR2 SNTAGT. This chain's CDR3 is CASGEFPNTEAFF. For the CDR3, the DNA is TGTGCCAGTGGAGAGTTCCCGAACACTGAAGCTTTCTTT.

This clone came up once. The chain employs TRBV7-3 and TRBJ2-1, with 12 bases identical to TRBD2. This CDR3 is built from 18 residues. CDR1 and CDR2 from the germline V gene are SGHTA and FQGTGA. The V gene end was trimmed by 5 bases and the J gene end by 6 bases; junction bases not matched to a gene: 14. The CDR3 region is CASSRRGGVTSGSNEQFF. The CDR3 DNA reads as TGTGCCAGCAGCCGCCGGGGAGGAGTGACTAGCGGGAGCAATGAGCAGTTCTTC.

The chain carries TRBV15 and TRBJ2-3; D may be TRBD2 (5 bases). Deletions cut 0 bases from V and 0 bases from J, with 13 bases between. The V gene's germline CDR1 is LNHNV and CDR2 YYDKDF (reference sequence). The CDR3 has 17 amino acids. This chain's CDR3 is CATSRDLSGSSTDTQYF. For the CDR3, the DNA is TGTGCCACCAGCAGAGATCTGAGCGGCTCTAGCACAGATACGCAGTATTTT.

The V call is TRBV25-1, the J call TRBJ2-2, with 11 bases that match TRBD2. CDR1 MGHDK and CDR2 SYGVNS come from the germline V gene. Trimming took 6 bases from V and 1 from J; bases not matched to a gene: 4. The CDR3 runs 16 residues. The CDR3: CASRPTSGGNTGELFF. The CDR3 region has the DNA TGTGCCAGCAGACCCACTAGCGGGGGGAACACCGGGGAGCTGTTTTTT.

This clone has only a few counts. The CDR3 nucleotides are TGTGCCAGTAACGGCCTCACCACCACAGGACGTGAGACCCAGTACTTC. Amino acid sequence: CASNGLTTTGRETQYF. The chain has TRBV19 and TRBJ2-5; tentative D call: TRBD1 (5 bases). In germline, CDR1 is LNHDA, CDR2 SQIVND (reference sequence). Trimming removed 7 bases at V and 5 bases at J, with 23 bases between. The CDR3 has 16 residues.

The chain carries TRBV2 and TRBJ1-6; tentatively, D is TRBD1 (5 bases). Germline V CDR1 and CDR2: SNHLY, FYNNEI. This CDR3 contains 16 residues. V shed 4 bases and J shed 7 bases, with 17 bases lying between them. The chain's CDR3 is CASSVWGGSGNSPLHF. In nucleotides, the CDR3 is TGTGCCAGCAGTGTATGGGGGGGTAGTGGGAATTCACCCCTCCACTTT.

This chain joins TRBV6-5 and TRBJ1-2; D is undetermined. The V end lost 0 bases, the J end lost 8 bases, and 13 bases lay between the germline ends. Germline assignment: CDR1 MNHEY and CDR2 SVGAGI. The CDR3 contains 14 residues. Written as DNA, the CDR3 is TGTGCCAGCAGTTACTCGGGCTCTATGAGCGGCTACACCTTC. This translates into CASSYSGSMSGYTF.

J is TRBJ2-4 and V is TRBV5-8, with TRBD2 identical over 14 bases. This CDR3 region has 16 residues. The V and J ends lost 0 bases and 8 bases, in that order; junction bases with no gene match: 4. CDR1 and CDR2 (germline): SGHTS, YDEGEE. CDR3 sequence: CASSLGGTSGGDIQYF. For the CDR3, the DNA is TGTGCCAGCAGCTTGGGTGGGACTAGCGGGGGAGACATTCAGTACTTC.

This sequence joins TRBV5-4 and TRBJ1-6; D not certain. This CDR3 is built from 12 residues. Trimming pared 5 bases from V and 6 bases from J, leaving 6 bases between. CDR1 SGHNT and CDR2 YYREEE come from the germline V gene (reference sequence). Here the CDR3 reads CASSTGNSPLHF. CDR3 bases: TGTGCCAGCAGTACGGGTAATTCACCCCTCCACTTT.

The V gene is TRBV30, the J gene TRBJ1-2, with TRBD1 as a possible D gene (5 bases). CDR1 and CDR2 from the germline V gene are GTSNPN and SVGIG (reference sequence). The germline V and J ends were trimmed by 5 bases and 4 bases, with 14 bases remaining between them. The CDR3 contains 13 residues. The CDR3 loop is CAWASQGAYGYTF. CDR3 sequence (DNA): TGTGCCTGGGCATCCCAAGGGGCCTATGGCTACACCTTC.

The CDR3 here is CASSRGGGYEQYF. In DNA form, the CDR3 reads TGTGCCAGCTCTCGGGGGGGAGGCTACGAGCAGTACTTC. The chain joins TRBV5-6 to TRBJ2-7; 8 positions agree with TRBD2. Trimming at V came to 7 bases and at J to 3 bases, leaving 6 bases not matched to a gene. The CDR3 spans 13 residues. Per the germline V gene, CDR1 is SGHDT and CDR2 is YYEEEE. Filled out from reference TRBV5-6 and TRBJ2-7, the complete variable domain reads DAGVTQSPTHLIKTRGQQVTLRCSPKSGHDTVSWYQQALGQGPQFIFQYYEEEERQRGNFPDRFSGHQFPNYSSELNVNALLLGDSALYLCASSRGGGYEQYFGPGTRLTVT.

This sequence joins TRBV5-4 and TRBJ2-2, with a weak D call TRBD1 (6 bases). The V gene lost 0 bases and the J gene lost 8 bases, with 11 bases spanning the gap. The V gene's germline CDR1 is SGHNT and CDR2 YYREEE (reference sequence). The CDR3 is 14 residues long. CDR3 sequence reads: CASSLGQAGGELFF. The CDR3, as DNA: TGTGCCAGCAGCTTGGGACAGGCAGGGGGGGAGCTGTTTTTT.

CDR3 DNA sequence: TGTGCCAGCAGCGTAGGAGTTAATGAAAAACTGTTTTTT. Protein sequence: CASSVGVNEKLFF. The chain is built from TRBV9 and TRBJ1-4; D ambiguous. This CDR3 is built from 13 residues. The V gene's germline CDR1 is SGDLS and CDR2 YYNGEE. The ends were cut back, 0 bases at V and 4 bases at J, with 4 bases in the middle.

The J gene is TRBJ1-2, the V gene TRBV2, with 7 bases fitting TRBD1. The CDR3 is made up of 12 amino acids. J lost 7 bases, V lost 4 bases, and 3 bases had no gene match. Germline V gives CDR1 SNHLY, CDR2 FYNNEI. The CDR3 nucleotides read TGTGCCAGCAGTGTTTCAGGGGGTGGCTACACCTTC. Its protein product is CASSVSGGGYTF.

The chain links TRBV2 to TRBJ2-5; the D gene is possibly TRBD2 (6 bases). Trimming cost V 6 bases and J 9 bases, with 17 bases left between them. Germline-derived CDR1 and CDR2 are SNHLY and FYNNEI. This CDR3 region has 13 residues. This CDR3 reads CASRRDSQGAQYF. For the CDR3, the DNA is TGTGCCAGCAGGCGGGACTCCCAAGGGGCCCAGTACTTC.

The chain is built from TRBV11-3 and TRBJ2-2; perhaps TRBD1 as D (7 bases). Germline CDR1 reads SGHNT; CDR2 reads YENEEA. V was pared by 2 bases and J by 1 base, with 11 bases between. The CDR3 totals 16 residues. The CDR3 region has the DNA TGTGCCAGCAGCTTACGGGGGACAGAGAACACCGGGGAGCTGTTTTTT. This codes for CASSLRGTENTGELFF.

The chain uses TRBV24-1 and TRBJ2-3; the match to TRBD2 covers 7 bases. Germline CDR1 is KGHDR and CDR2 is SFDVKD. V dropped 5 bases and J dropped 0; count of bases not matched to a gene: 7. This CDR3 comprises 16 residues. The CDR3 here is CATSGLGEGSTDTQYF. CDR3 bases: TGTGCCACCAGTGGACTTGGGGAGGGGAGCACAGATACGCAGTATTTT.

The chain employs TRBV10-1 and TRBJ2-5; possible D gene TRBD1, 5 bases. CDR3 length: 17 amino acids. Germline V gives CDR1 WNHNN, CDR2 SYGVQD (reference sequence). V lost 3 bases, J lost 2 bases, and 19 bases lay in between. The CDR3 spells CASSDRTGHARQETQYF. For the CDR3, the DNA is TGCGCCAGCAGTGACCGGACCGGACACGCCCGACAAGAGACCCAGTACTTC.

The chain has TRBV5-6 and TRBJ1-1; possibly TRBD1 for D (6 bases). Between the trimmed V and J ends, which lost 4 bases and 0 bases, there was a span of 10 bases. The CDR3 covers 14 residues. Germline V CDR1 and CDR2: SGHDT, YYEEEE. CDR3 sequence: CASSQGSVNTEAFF. The CDR3, as DNA: TGTGCCAGCAGCCAGGGGTCGGTGAACACTGAAGCTTTCTTT.

V usage is TRBV30 and J usage is TRBJ2-1; D remains ambiguous. Trimming left V 2 bases short and J 9 bases short, with 11 bases between. The CDR3 is made up of 12 amino acids. Germline lookup yields CDR1 GTSNPN and CDR2 SVGIG (reference sequence). The CDR3: CAWSRRLPEQFF. CDR3 in DNA: TGTGCCTGGAGTAGGCGGCTACCTGAGCAGTTCTTC.

This chain joins TRBV11-3 and TRBJ2-1; 9 bases are a match to TRBD2. This CDR3 is 16 amino acids long. From germline, CDR1 is SGHNT and CDR2 YENEEA. The J segment lost 4 bases and the V segment lost 0 bases, leaving 4 bases of the junction unmatched. The chain's CDR3 is CASSLEGGGGYNEQFF. In nucleotides, the CDR3 is TGTGCCAGCAGCTTAGAGGGCGGGGGGGGATACAATGAGCAGTTCTTC.